These T cell receptor beta chains were read from a single sample in a study of shared clonotypes between healthy human individuals. The repertoire was sequenced with immunoSEQ multiplex PCR; TCRdb's copy has only in-frame clones and lacks some. The sample gives 470,000 or so clones, 78% of which show up once; around 12% is in the top ten. Sequenced input: PBMCs. These receptors were obtained from a woman aged 40 to 50 in good health. Some clones in this sample may be carry-over from other donors' samples. Each CDR3 is given with its conserved first and last residue. D genes are given only for firm matches. Not every row has a clone size; where given, it reads once, few, many or a size class.

D gene: NA
V gene: TRBV5-6
clone size: NA
J gene: TRBJ2-1
CDR3 DNA: TGTGCCAGCACCCTGCTAGAGACCCGCTCCTACAATGAGCAGTTCTTC
CDR3 protein: CASTLLETRSYNEQFF

D gene: NA
V gene: TRBV30
clone size: once
J gene: TRBJ2-1
CDR3 DNA: TGTGCCTGGACTCCGGGCTACCAAGGAGAGCAGTTCTTC
CDR3 protein: CAWTPGYQGEQFF

D gene: TRBD1
V gene: TRBV6-5
clone size: NA
J gene: TRBJ1-5
CDR3 DNA: TGTGCCTCGAAACCCGGACAGGGGGGACAGCCCCAGCATTTT
CDR3 protein: CASKPGQGGQPQHF

D gene: NA
V gene: TRBV6-1
clone size: few
J gene: TRBJ1-1
CDR3 DNA: TGTGCCAGCAGTGTTGGGGATCACGCTGAAGCTTTCTTT
CDR3 protein: CASSVGDHAEAFF

D gene: NA
V gene: TRBV6-1
clone size: NA
J gene: TRBJ2-3
CDR3 DNA: TGTGCCAGCAGTACAACAGATACGCAGTATTTT
CDR3 protein: CASSTTDTQYF

D gene: TRBD2
V gene: TRBV5-8
clone size: few
J gene: TRBJ2-5
CDR3 DNA: TGTGCCAGCAGCTTGGTTGTTCCGGGAGGGGGAGAGACCCAGTACTTC
CDR3 protein: CASSLVVPGGGETQYF

D gene: NA
V gene: TRBV6-4
clone size: NA
J gene: TRBJ1-2
CDR3 DNA: TGTGCCAGCAGTGAGCAGGCGAACTATGGCTACACCTTC
CDR3 protein: CASSEQANYGYTF

D gene: NA
V gene: TRBV19
clone size: few
J gene: TRBJ1-3
CDR3 DNA: TGTGCCAGTACCCCGGACAGCGTCTCTGGAAACACCATATATTTT
CDR3 protein: CASTPDSVSGNTIYF

D gene: TRBD2
V gene: TRBV19
clone size: NA
J gene: TRBJ2-5
CDR3 DNA: TGTGCCAGTAGTACTAGCGGGAGTGCGACCCAGTACTTC
CDR3 protein: CASSTSGSATQYF

D gene: NA
V gene: TRBV6-6
clone size: NA
J gene: TRBJ1-4
CDR3 DNA: TGTGCCAGCGTTCGTCGGGCAACTAATGAAAAACTGTTTTTT
CDR3 protein: CASVRRATNEKLFF

D gene: NA
V gene: TRBV28
clone size: NA
J gene: TRBJ1-1
CDR3 DNA: TGTGCCAGCACCCCTAGTCGGGGTGGGAACACTGAAGCTTTCTTT
CDR3 protein: CASTPSRGGNTEAFF